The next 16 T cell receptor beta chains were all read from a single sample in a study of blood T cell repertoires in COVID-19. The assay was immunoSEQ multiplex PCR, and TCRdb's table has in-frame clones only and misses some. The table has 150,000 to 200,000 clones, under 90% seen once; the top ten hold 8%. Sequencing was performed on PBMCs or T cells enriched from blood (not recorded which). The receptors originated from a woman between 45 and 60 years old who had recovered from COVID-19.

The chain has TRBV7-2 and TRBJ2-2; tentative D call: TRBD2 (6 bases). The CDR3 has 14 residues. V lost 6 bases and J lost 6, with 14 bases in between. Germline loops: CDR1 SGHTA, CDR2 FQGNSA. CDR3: CASRGRGRAGELFF. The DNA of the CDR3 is TGTGCCAGCAGGGGGCGGGGACGGGCCGGGGAGCTGTTTTTT.

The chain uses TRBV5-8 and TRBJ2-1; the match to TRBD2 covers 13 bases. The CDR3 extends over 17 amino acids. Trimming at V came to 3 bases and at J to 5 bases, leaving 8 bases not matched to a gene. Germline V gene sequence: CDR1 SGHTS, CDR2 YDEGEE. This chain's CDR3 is CASSSALLAGGDNEQFF. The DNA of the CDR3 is TGTGCCAGCAGCTCGGCCCTACTAGCGGGAGGGGACAATGAGCAGTTCTTC.

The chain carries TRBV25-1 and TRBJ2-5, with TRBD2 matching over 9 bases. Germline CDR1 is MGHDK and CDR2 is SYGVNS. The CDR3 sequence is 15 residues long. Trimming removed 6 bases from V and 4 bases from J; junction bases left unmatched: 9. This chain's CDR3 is CASSLAGEGPETQYF. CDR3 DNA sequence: TGTGCCAGCAGCTTAGCGGGAGAGGGGCCAGAGACCCAGTACTTC.

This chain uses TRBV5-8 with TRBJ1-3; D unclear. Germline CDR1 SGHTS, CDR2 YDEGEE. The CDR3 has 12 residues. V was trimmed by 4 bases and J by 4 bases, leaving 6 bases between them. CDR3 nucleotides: TGTGCCAGCAGCGCCCAGGGAAACACCATATATTTT. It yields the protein CASSAQGNTIYF.

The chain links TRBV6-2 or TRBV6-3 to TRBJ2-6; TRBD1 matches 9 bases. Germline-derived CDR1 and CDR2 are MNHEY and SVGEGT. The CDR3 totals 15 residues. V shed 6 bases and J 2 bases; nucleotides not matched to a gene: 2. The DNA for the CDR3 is TGTGCCAGCAGCACAGGGGGCGCTGGGGCCAACGTCCTGACTTTC. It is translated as CASSTGGAGANVLTF.

The CDR3 sequence: CASSLAQLSTGELFF. The CDR3 DNA follows: TGCGCCAGCAGCTTGGCACAGCTAAGCACCGGGGAGCTGTTTTTT. This chain joins TRBV5-1 and TRBJ2-2; D not resolved. Looked up from germline, CDR1 is SGHRS and CDR2 is YFSETQ. Trimming pared 0 bases from V and 4 bases from J, leaving 10 bases between. CDR3 length equals 15 residues.

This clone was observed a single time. The CDR3 sequence is CASSLASQETQYF. In nucleotides, the CDR3 is TGTGCCAGCAGCTTAGCGTCCCAAGAGACCCAGTACTTC. V and J are TRBV5-4 and TRBJ2-5; D is unclear. This CDR3 has 13 amino acids. The V gene lost 2 bases and the J gene lost 1 base, with 6 bases spanning the gap. Germline V gives CDR1 SGHNT, CDR2 YYREEE (reference sequence).

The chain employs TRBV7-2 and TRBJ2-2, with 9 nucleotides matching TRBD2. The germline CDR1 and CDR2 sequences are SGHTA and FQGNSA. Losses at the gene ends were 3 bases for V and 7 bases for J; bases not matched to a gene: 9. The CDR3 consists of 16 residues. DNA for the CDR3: TGTGCCAGCAGCTTTACCGGGACTAGCAGGGACGGGGAGCTGTTTTTT. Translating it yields CASSFTGTSRDGELFF.

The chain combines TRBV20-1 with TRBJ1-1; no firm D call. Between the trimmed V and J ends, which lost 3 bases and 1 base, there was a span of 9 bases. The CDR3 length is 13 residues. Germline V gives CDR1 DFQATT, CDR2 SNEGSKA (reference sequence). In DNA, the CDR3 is TGCAGTGCTAGTTGGAGATCGAACACTGAAGCTTTCTTT. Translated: CSASWRSNTEAFF.

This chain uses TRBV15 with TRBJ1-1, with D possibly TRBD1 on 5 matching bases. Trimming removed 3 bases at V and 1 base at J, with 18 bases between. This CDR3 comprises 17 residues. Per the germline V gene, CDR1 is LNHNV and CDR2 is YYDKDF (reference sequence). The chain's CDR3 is CATSRVRTLTENTEAFF. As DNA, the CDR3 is TGTGCCACCAGCAGGGTCCGGACATTAACAGAGAACACTGAAGCTTTCTTT.

The CDR3 sequence: CASSDPGQGYYGYTF. CDR3 bases: TGTGCCAGCAGCGATCCGGGACAGGGGTATTATGGCTACACCTTC. This chain links TRBV11-3 with TRBJ1-2; 10 bases match TRBD1. The CDR3 length is 15 residues. V shed 5 bases and J 5 bases; nucleotides not matched to a gene: 8. The germline gives CDR1 SGHNT, CDR2 YENEEA.

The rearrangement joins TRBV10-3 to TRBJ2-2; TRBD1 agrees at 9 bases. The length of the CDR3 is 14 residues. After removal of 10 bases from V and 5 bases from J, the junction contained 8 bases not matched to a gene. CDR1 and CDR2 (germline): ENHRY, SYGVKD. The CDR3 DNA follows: TGTGCCACTTCCGGGACAGGGAGAACCGGGGAGCTGTTTTTT. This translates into CATSGTGRTGELFF.

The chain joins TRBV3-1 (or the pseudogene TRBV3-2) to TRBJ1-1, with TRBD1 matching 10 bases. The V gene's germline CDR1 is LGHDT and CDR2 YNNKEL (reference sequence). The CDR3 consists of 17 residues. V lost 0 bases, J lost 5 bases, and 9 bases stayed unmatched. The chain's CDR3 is CASSQDLRDRGGTEAFF. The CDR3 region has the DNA TGTGCCAGCAGCCAAGATCTCCGGGACAGGGGTGGGACTGAAGCTTTCTTT.

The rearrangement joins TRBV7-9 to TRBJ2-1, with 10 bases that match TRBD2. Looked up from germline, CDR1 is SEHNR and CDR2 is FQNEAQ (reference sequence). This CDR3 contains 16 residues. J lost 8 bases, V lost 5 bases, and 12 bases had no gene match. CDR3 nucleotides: TGTGCCAGCAGCAAAGGATCGGGACTAGCGCTTGATGAGCAGTTCTTC. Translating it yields CASSKGSGLALDEQFF.

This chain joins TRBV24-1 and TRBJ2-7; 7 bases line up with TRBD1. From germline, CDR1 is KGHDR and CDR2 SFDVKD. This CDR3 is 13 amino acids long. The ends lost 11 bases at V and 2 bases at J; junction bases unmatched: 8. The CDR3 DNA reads TGTGCCATCACTCGGGACAGCACCTACGAGCAGTACTTC. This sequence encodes CAITRDSTYEQYF.

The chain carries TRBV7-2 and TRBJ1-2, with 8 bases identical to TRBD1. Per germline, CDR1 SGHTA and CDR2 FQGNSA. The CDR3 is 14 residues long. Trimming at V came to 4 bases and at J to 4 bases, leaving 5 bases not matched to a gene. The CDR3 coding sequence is TGTGCCAGCAGCTATTCACAGGGGGTCTATGGCTACACCTTC. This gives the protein CASSYSQGVYGYTF.